This T cell receptor (beta chain) is drawn from a study of shared clonotypes between healthy human individuals. Study-wide results and caveats: Estimated clonotype richness was generally higher in naive than memory subsets. An effect of sequencing depth on clonotype sharing among donors was expected. Several donors had 4% to 6.5% of their naive CD4 clonotypes in common.

Germline assignment: CDR1 SGHNT and CDR2 YYREEE (reference sequence). The CDR3 contains 16 residues. Trimming took 4 bases from V and 5 from J; bases not matched to a gene: 10. Comment on this clone: Antigen unknown.

Each of the donors was a healthy adult who was HIV-negative and had not had a recent acute infection or vaccination. The method was immunoSEQ multiplex PCR; TCRdb's version includes in-frame clones alone and lacks a portion of them. This table has about 1.1 million clones, approximately 80% appearing once. V is TRBV5-4 and J is TRBJ2-7; 12 bases align to TRBD1. Sequenced material: memory CD4+ T cells from PBMCs. Subset: CD45RA-negative fraction. The receptor was isolated from a young man in good health. Some clones in this sample may be carry-over from other donors' samples. CDR3 amino acids: CASSPAPGQGAHEQYF. CDR3 bases: TGTGCCAGCAGCCCCGCTCCGGGACAGGGGGCCCACGAGCAGTACTTC.